Below, 25 T cell receptor beta chains from the same sample are listed, as sequenced in a study of radiotherapy plus CTLA-4 blockade in lung cancer. The protocol was immunoSEQ multiplex PCR, while the TCRdb copy is restricted to in-frame clones and leaves out a portion. This table has 45,000 or so clones, 70% to 75% appearing once. Sequenced here: peripheral blood, sampled from a patient treated with radiotherapy plus ipilimumab. The receptors derive from a human donor with non-small cell lung cancer who had a complete response to radiotherapy plus ipilimumab.

This clone has only a few counts. The chain has TRBV6-4 and TRBJ1-2; no firm D call. CDR1 is MRHNA, CDR2 SNTAGT, per germline. This CDR3 spans 14 amino acids. Trimming took 5 bases from V and 7 from J, leaving 17 bases between them. CDR3 in amino acids: CASSRLLSDSGYTF. Written as DNA, the CDR3 is TGTGCCAGCAGTCGACTCCTTTCGGATTCTGGCTACACCTTC.

The chain combines TRBV10-2 with TRBJ1-2; 9 bases line up with TRBD1. The germline gives CDR1 WSHSY, CDR2 SAAADI. The CDR3 runs 13 residues. V shed 5 bases and J 7 bases; nucleotides not matched to a gene: 5. The DNA for the CDR3 is TGCGCCAGCAGTCCGGGACAGGGCTTTGGCTACACCTTC. Amino acids: CASSPGQGFGYTF.

The gene calls are TRBV28 and TRBJ2-7, with D maybe TRBD2 (6 bases). Germline assignment: CDR1 MDHEN and CDR2 SYDVKM. V lost 4 bases, J lost 5 bases, and 15 bases lay in between. CDR3 length equals 14 residues. The CDR3 bases are TGTGCCAGCAGTTCACTAGCACTATTCCACGAGCAGTACTTC. Residues: CASSSLALFHEQYF.

The rearrangement joins TRBV18 to TRBJ2-3; TRBD1 might be the D (6 bases). The germline CDR1 and CDR2 sequences are KGHSH and LQKENI. The germline V and J ends were trimmed by 4 bases and 2 bases, with 10 bases remaining between them. The CDR3 is 14 amino acids. The CDR3 loop reads CASSRGQNTDTQYF. CDR3 in DNA: TGTGCCAGCTCACGCGGACAGAACACAGATACGCAGTATTTT.

The gene calls are TRBV5-6 and TRBJ1-4; possibly TRBD1 for D (5 bases). CDR1 is SGHDT and CDR2 is YYEEEE in the germline V gene. Deletions cut 5 bases from V and 8 bases from J, with 16 bases between. The CDR3 is made up of 14 amino acids. The CDR3 loop is CASRHRLGIEKLFF. CDR3 in DNA: TGTGCCAGCAGGCACAGGCTAGGGATCGAAAAACTGTTTTTT.

This chain links TRBV28 with TRBJ2-1; 9 nucleotides align to TRBD2. Losses at the gene ends were 3 bases for V and 8 bases for J; bases not matched to a gene: 2. The CDR3 has 13 amino acids. CDR1 MDHEN and CDR2 SYDVKM come from the germline V gene. CDR3 amino acids: CASSFSGSDEQFF. The CDR3 DNA follows: TGTGCCAGCAGTTTTAGCGGGAGCGATGAGCAGTTCTTC.

This clone was seen only a few times. The chain carries TRBV5-1 and TRBJ2-1; D uncertain. Germline-derived CDR1 and CDR2 are SGHRS and YFSETQ. This CDR3 is 15 amino acids long. V lost 3 bases to trimming and J lost 0 bases, with 10 bases between them. The CDR3 reads CASSSRESSYNEQFF. In DNA form, the CDR3 reads TGCGCCAGCAGCTCAAGAGAGAGCTCCTACAATGAGCAGTTCTTC.

V and J are TRBV2 and TRBJ2-6, with no clear D. From germline, CDR1 is SNHLY and CDR2 FYNNEI. Trimming shortened V by 6 bases and J by 2 bases, and 5 bases separated the two germline ends. The CDR3 totals 13 residues. The DNA of the CDR3 is TGTGCCAGCAGGGGCCCTGGGGCCAACGTCCTGACTTTC. This translates into CASRGPGANVLTF.

This clone has just a few counts. The CDR3 here is CASRRGAGGYEQYF. In DNA form, the CDR3 reads TGTGCCAGCAGGCGGGGCGCCGGTGGCTACGAGCAGTACTTC. V gene TRBV7-8 combines with J gene TRBJ2-7, with a possible D match to TRBD2 (6 bases). The CDR3 length is 14 residues. Per germline, CDR1 SGHVS and CDR2 FQNEAQ. The V and J ends lost 6 bases and 3 bases respectively, with 15 bases between them.

This clone was seen only once. The chain combines TRBV9 with TRBJ2-5; TRBD2 might be the D (5 bases). Germline V gene sequence: CDR1 SGDLS, CDR2 YYNGEE. This CDR3 is built from 14 residues. V lost 2 bases to trimming and J lost 2 bases, with 10 bases between them. The DNA of the CDR3 is TGTGCCAGCAGCGTTACTAGTGTTCAAGAGACCCAGTACTTC. Translating gives CASSVTSVQETQYF.

This chain joins TRBV19 and TRBJ2-6; D unresolved. V lost 1 base and J 2 bases, leaving 3 bases between the germline ends. There are 14 residues in the CDR3. Per the germline V gene, CDR1 is LNHDA and CDR2 is SQIVND (reference sequence). The CDR3 DNA sequence: TGTGCCAGTAGTATAGTCGCTGGGGCCAACGTCCTGACTTTC. Residues: CASSIVAGANVLTF.

The V call is TRBV18, the J call TRBJ2-3; D unresolved. The CDR3 extends over 13 amino acids. Trimming took off 3 bases at V and 0 bases at J, with 4 bases between the two ends. Germline lookup yields CDR1 KGHSH and CDR2 LQKENI. The CDR3 DNA reads as TGTGCCAGCTCACCCTTCAGCACAGATACGCAGTATTTT. It encodes CASSPFSTDTQYF.

This clone was counted only a few times. The chain is built from TRBV7-9 and TRBJ2-5; D is unclear. The CDR3 runs 14 residues. The germline V and J ends were trimmed by 0 bases and 4 bases, with 9 bases remaining between them. Germline V gene lookup returns CDR1 SEHNR and CDR2 FQNEAQ (reference sequence). In DNA, the CDR3 is TGTGCCAGCAGCTTAGCAACAGTGCGAGAGACCCAGTACTTC. Encoded protein: CASSLATVRETQYF.

This chain uses TRBV28 with TRBJ2-7; 7 bases align to TRBD2. Trimming took 5 bases from V and 7 from J; bases not matched to a gene: 11. Germline-derived CDR1 and CDR2 are MDHEN and SYDVKM. This CDR3 is 14 amino acids long. This CDR3 is CASSLLQARGEQYF. CDR3 DNA: TGTGCCAGCAGTCTTCTTCAGGCGCGGGGGGAGCAGTACTTC.

The rearrangement uses TRBV7-9 and TRBJ2-1, with 7 nucleotides matching TRBD2. The V and J ends lost 0 bases and 3 bases, in that order; junction bases with no gene match: 5. Germline CDR1 SEHNR, CDR2 FQNEAQ (reference sequence). The CDR3 has 16 amino acids. The CDR3 here is CASSLAWREYYNEQFF. CDR3 nucleotides: TGTGCCAGCAGCTTAGCATGGCGGGAGTACTACAATGAGCAGTTCTTC.

The V call is TRBV4-1, the J call TRBJ1-2; maybe TRBD1 (5 bases). V was cut by 1 base and J by 6 bases, with 15 bases left in between. The germline V gene encodes CDR1 MGHRA and CDR2 YSYEKL. The CDR3 loop spans 15 amino acids. This chain's CDR3 is CASSQVVGPGNGYTF. DNA for the CDR3: TGCGCCAGCAGCCAAGTTGTGGGTCCAGGGAATGGCTACACCTTC.

The chain carries TRBV30 and TRBJ2-5; D perhaps matches TRBD2 (6 bases). The end of the DNA fits TRBJ2-7 better, so the J call may be wrong. Germline V gene sequence: CDR1 GTSNPN, CDR2 SVGIG (reference sequence). The CDR3 covers 16 residues. CDR3 residues: CAWRGRVWGGGHEQYF. The CDR3 region has the DNA TGTGCCTGGAGGGGGCGGGTGTGGGGAGGTGGCCACGAGCAGTACTTC.

This chain joins TRBV30 and TRBJ1-1; D uncertain. The germline gives CDR1 GTSNPN, CDR2 SVGIG (reference sequence). CDR3 size: 13 residues. With 5 bases removed from V and 6 bases from J, the gap between germline ends came to 16 bases. CDR3 coding DNA: TGTGCCTGGCGTATACTCCCCGACTCTGAAGCTTTCTTT. This gives the protein CAWRILPDSEAFF.

This clone has just one count. This chain connects TRBV28 to TRBJ1-1; maybe TRBD1 (6 bases). The V end was cut by 2 bases, the J end by 1 base, with 14 bases between. The CDR3 is made up of 16 amino acids. In germline, CDR1 is MDHEN, CDR2 SYDVKM. Here the CDR3 DNA reads TGTGCCAGCAGTTTAAGGAGGACAGCAACGAACACTGAAGCTTTCTTT. It translates to CASSLRRTATNTEAFF.

This clone has only one observation. The chain employs TRBV7-2 and TRBJ2-7; a weak D match, TRBD2 (7 bases). Germline V CDR1 and CDR2: SGHTA, FQGNSA. The V and J ends lost 2 bases and 3 bases respectively, with 14 bases between them. This CDR3 is 15 amino acids long. This chain's CDR3 is CASSLWGGTGYEQYF. CDR3 sequence (DNA): TGTGCCAGCAGCTTATGGGGGGGCACGGGCTACGAGCAGTACTTC. Complete variable domain (other parts from reference TRBV7-2 and TRBJ2-7): GAGVSQSPSNKVTEKGKDVELRCDPISGHTALYWYRQSLGQGLEFLIYFQGNSAPDKSGLPSDRFSAERTGGSVSTLTIQRTQQEDSAVYLCASSLWGGTGYEQYFGPGTRLTVT.

The V call is TRBV27, the J call TRBJ1-1; 11 nucleotides align to TRBD1. The CDR3 is 16 amino acids. Germline V lookup: CDR1 MNHEY, CDR2 SMNVEV (reference sequence). V shed 5 bases and J 4 bases; nucleotides not matched to a gene: 9. CDR3 DNA sequence: TGTGCCAGCAGTCCGGACAGGGGGCGCCGGGGCACTGAAGCTTTCTTT. Amino acids: CASSPDRGRRGTEAFF.

The rearrangement joins TRBV7-2 to TRBJ2-1; maybe TRBD1 (5 bases). CDR1 is SGHTA, CDR2 FQGNSA, per germline. The CDR3 has 11 residues. V gave up 5 bases and J gave up 8 bases, with 7 bases separating them. Written as DNA, the CDR3 is TGTGCCAGCAGCGCAGGGTATGAGCAGTTCTTC. Translating gives CASSAGYEQFF.

This clone was detected only a few times. V and J are TRBV7-2 and TRBJ1-6; D is unresolved. Per the germline V gene, CDR1 is SGHTA and CDR2 is FQGNSA. CDR3 length: 16 residues. V gave up 1 base and J gave up 3 bases, with 10 bases separating them. CDR3 region: CASSLGRQSYNSPLHF. The CDR3 nucleotides read TGTGCCAGCAGCTTAGGGCGGCAGAGCTATAATTCACCCCTCCACTTT.

This chain joins TRBV28 and TRBJ1-4; D remains ambiguous. The CDR3 is 15 amino acids. With 5 bases removed from V and 5 bases from J, the gap between germline ends came to 15 bases. The V gene's germline CDR1 is MDHEN and CDR2 SYDVKM. The CDR3 DNA reads as TGTGCCAGCAGTCCCGTTGACATGTTAAATGAAAAACTGTTTTTT. Encoded protein: CASSPVDMLNEKLFF. Variable domain in full (rest from reference TRBV28 and TRBJ1-4): DVKVTQSSRYLVKRTGEKVFLECVQDMDHENMFWYRQDPGLGLRLIYFSYDVKMKEKGDIPEGYSVSREKKERFSLILESASTNQTSMYLCASSPVDMLNEKLFFGSGTQLSVL.

The chain recombines TRBV5-1 with TRBJ2-1, with 7 bases matching TRBD1. J lost 4 bases, V lost 6 bases, and 4 bases had no gene match. CDR1 SGHRS and CDR2 YFSETQ come from the germline V gene. This CDR3 has 13 amino acids. DNA for the CDR3: TGCGCCAGCATGAGGGACAGTTACAATGAGCAGTTCTTC. Its translation is CASMRDSYNEQFF. The entire variable domain, with the rest obtained from reference TRBV5-1 and TRBJ2-1, is as follows: KAGVTQTPRYLIKTRGQQVTLSCSPISGHRSVSWYQQTPGQGLQFLFEYFSETQRNKGNFPGRFSGRQFSNSRSEMNVSTLELGDSALYLCASMRDSYNEQFFGPGTRLTVL.